These 19 T cell receptor beta chains were sequenced from one sample in a study of long-term antiretroviral therapy in people with HIV. At survey level, the immunoSEQ assay was run in its v3.0 version. Produced via immunoSEQ multiplex PCR; TCRdb's table is partial and in-frame only. Found here are around 22,000 clones, roughly 94% of them singletons; the top ten hold about 2%. The sequencing used unsorted PBMCs, collected 4.9 years after starting antiretroviral therapy. The receptors derive from a woman between 45 and 65 years old with HIV.

This chain links TRBV7-3 with TRBJ1-1; D is uncertain. This CDR3 has 13 residues. Per the germline V gene, CDR1 is SGHTA and CDR2 is FQGTGA. V dropped 6 bases and J dropped 0 bases, with 8 bases sitting between them. CDR3: CASRMGLNTEAFF. The DNA for the CDR3 is TGTGCCAGCAGAATGGGCCTGAACACTGAAGCTTTCTTT. Drawing the rest from reference TRBV7-3 and TRBJ1-1, the complete variable domain is GAGVSQTPSNKVTEKGKYVELRCDPISGHTALYWYRQSLGQGPEFLIYFQGTGAADDSGLPNDRFFAVRPEGSVSTLKIQRTERGDSAVYLCASRMGLNTEAFFGQGTRLTVV.

This clone showed up just a few times. J is TRBJ2-1 and V is TRBV11-2, with D perhaps matching TRBD1 or TRBD2 (7 bases each). The germline V and J ends were trimmed by 2 bases and 7 bases, with 18 bases remaining between them. Per the germline V gene, CDR1 is SGHAT and CDR2 is FQNNGV. CDR3 length: 16 residues. CDR3 amino acids: CASSLSRGGFGNEQFF. The CDR3, as DNA: TGTGCCAGCAGCTTAAGCAGGGGGGGCTTCGGGAATGAGCAGTTCTTC. The full variable domain, completed using reference TRBV11-2 and TRBJ2-1, is EAGVAQSPRYKIIEKRQSVAFWCNPISGHATLYWYQQILGQGPKLLIQFQNNGVVDDSQLPKDRFSAERLKGVDSTLKIQPAKLEDSAVYLCASSLSRGGFGNEQFFGPGTRLTVL.

This clone was seen more than once but under ten times. The chain joins TRBV30 to TRBJ2-1; 13 bases are a match to TRBD2. V trimming: 5 bases; J trimming: 8 bases; junction bases outside the gene matches: 9. CDR1 and CDR2 from the germline V gene are GTSNPN and SVGIG (reference sequence). The CDR3 runs 15 residues. CDR3: CAWRKGGLAGDEQFF. DNA for the CDR3: TGTGCCTGGCGGAAGGGAGGACTAGCGGGAGATGAGCAGTTCTTC. The complete variable domain, with remaining parts taken from reference TRBV30 and TRBJ2-1, reads SQTIHQWPATLVQPVGSPLSLECTVEGTSNPNLYWYRQAAGRGLQLLFYSVGIGQISSEVPQNLSASRPQDRQFILSSKKLLLSDSGFYLCAWRKGGLAGDEQFFGPGTRLTVL.

The V and J genes are TRBV28 and TRBJ2-7, with 11 bases that match TRBD1. Trimming cost V 4 bases and J 12 bases; bases outside gene matches: 5. The CDR3 totals 12 residues. Per the germline V gene, CDR1 is MDHEN and CDR2 is SYDVKM. CDR3 in DNA: TGTGCCAGCAGTTCGGGACAGGGGGAGGCGTACTTC. Protein: CASSSGQGEAYF.

The chain recombines TRBV11-3 with TRBJ2-1; D gene unclear. Germline assignment: CDR1 SGHNT and CDR2 YENEEA. The CDR3 consists of 13 residues. V lost 3 bases and J lost 2, with 5 bases in between. CDR3 DNA sequence: TGTGCCAGCAGCTTCGGAGCCTACAATGAGCAGTTCTTC. It yields the protein CASSFGAYNEQFF.

The rearrangement joins TRBV19 to TRBJ2-1; D ambiguous. This CDR3 region has 16 residues. The germline V and J ends were trimmed by 6 bases and 0 bases, with 15 bases remaining between them. Germline CDR1 reads LNHDA; CDR2 reads SQIVND (reference sequence). In nucleotides, the CDR3 is TGTGCCAGTAGGCCTTCTTCCGGAAGCTCCTACAATGAGCAGTTCTTC. The encoded protein is CASRPSSGSSYNEQFF.

The DNA of the CDR3 is TGTGCCAGCAGCCAGACGATCTGGATAAGACTAAACAATGAGCAGTTCTTC. It is translated as CASSQTIWIRLNNEQFF. The genes are TRBV14 and TRBJ2-1, with a tentative D call TRBD2 (5 bases). The CDR3 loop spans 17 amino acids. Deletions cut 3 bases from V and 5 bases from J, with 20 bases between. The germline V gene has CDR1 SGHDN and CDR2 FVKESK. The variable domain in full, completed from reference TRBV14 and TRBJ2-1, reads EAGVTQFPSHSVIEKGQTVTLRCDPISGHDNLYWYRRVMGKEIKFLLHFVKESKQDESGMPNNRFLAERTGGTYSTLKVQPAELEDSGVYFCASSQTIWIRLNNEQFFGPGTRLTVL.

This rearrangement joins TRBV11-2 to TRBJ2-1, with 10 positions matching TRBD2. V lost 5 bases, J lost 7 bases, and 5 bases stayed unmatched. The germline CDR1 and CDR2 sequences are SGHAT and FQNNGV. The CDR3 runs 14 residues. The CDR3 DNA reads as TGTGCCAGCAGCCATCTAGCGGGAGCTAATGAGCAGTTCTTC. This gives the protein CASSHLAGANEQFF.

V gene TRBV7-8 combines with J gene TRBJ1-1, with D maybe TRBD1 (6 bases). Deletions cut 5 bases from V and 1 base from J, with 8 bases between. The CDR3 totals 13 residues. The germline V gene encodes CDR1 SGHVS and CDR2 FQNEAQ. CDR3 amino acids: CASSPTGNTEAFF. The CDR3, as DNA: TGTGCCAGCAGCCCGACAGGGAACACTGAAGCTTTCTTT.

The CDR3 protein is CASGLEGLDQYF. The CDR3 DNA reads as TGTGCTAGTGGTTTGGAGGGGCTGGACCAGTACTTC. V and J are TRBV12-5 and TRBJ2-5; D is possibly TRBD1 (5 bases). Germline assignment: CDR1 LGHNT and CDR2 FRNRAP. This CDR3 is 12 amino acids long. The ends were cut back, 1 base at V and 10 bases at J, with 10 bases in the middle.

The gene calls are TRBV19 and TRBJ1-2, with 7 bases lining up with TRBD1. CDR1 is LNHDA and CDR2 is SQIVND in the germline V gene (reference sequence). The trim removed 0 bases at V and 6 bases at J, leaving 7 bases unmatched. CDR3 length equals 15 residues. CDR3 nucleotides: TGTGCCAGTAGTATAGATAGGAGGGGGCGCGATGGCTACACCTTC. It translates to CASSIDRRGRDGYTF.

This clone was recorded once. The V call is TRBV27, the J call TRBJ1-1, with 10 bases aligning to TRBD1. Germline V lookup: CDR1 MNHEY, CDR2 SMNVEV (reference sequence). This CDR3 contains 17 residues. V was pared by 5 bases and J by 0 bases, with 9 bases of the junction left unmatched. CDR3 nucleotide sequence: TGTGCCAGCAGTCTGACAGGGGGCTGGGATATGAACACTGAAGCTTTCTTT. Its translation is CASSLTGGWDMNTEAFF.

This sequence joins TRBV28 and TRBJ2-7; unclear D gene. The CDR3 sequence is 12 residues long. With 8 bases removed from V and 3 bases from J, the gap between germline ends came to 11 bases. Germline lookup yields CDR1 MDHEN and CDR2 SYDVKM. As DNA, the CDR3 is TGTGCCAGCCAAGCTGCAGGCTACGAGCAGTACTTC. Encoded protein: CASQAAGYEQYF. Together with reference TRBV28 and TRBJ2-7, the CDR3 gives the full variable domain: DVKVTQSSRYLVKRTGEKVFLECVQDMDHENMFWYRQDPGLGLRLIYFSYDVKMKEKGDIPEGYSVSREKKERFSLILESASTNQTSMYLCASQAAGYEQYFGPGTRLTVT.

The chain joins TRBV5-5 to TRBJ2-7; D is perhaps TRBD2 (6 bases). Germline assignment: CDR1 SGHKS and CDR2 YYEKEE (reference sequence). There are 15 residues in the CDR3. Trimming stripped 1 base from V and 4 bases from J, with 15 bases between. The CDR3 loop reads CASSLNLAGTYEQYF. In nucleotides, the CDR3 is TGTGCCAGCAGCTTGAATCTCGCGGGAACATACGAGCAGTACTTC.

The genes are TRBV9 and TRBJ1-1; D ambiguous. The CDR3 loop spans 14 amino acids. CDR1 and CDR2 from the germline V gene are SGDLS and YYNGEE. Trimming removed 0 bases from V and 0 bases from J, with 6 bases in between. This CDR3 reads CASSVGRMNTEAFF. The CDR3 coding sequence is TGTGCCAGCAGCGTAGGCAGGATGAACACTGAAGCTTTCTTT.

The chain joins TRBV9 to TRBJ2-1, with 8 positions matching TRBD2. V shed 5 bases, J shed 6 bases, and the junction held 16 bases outside the gene matches. There are 17 residues in the CDR3. Germline CDR1 reads SGDLS; CDR2 reads YYNGEE. The CDR3 sequence: CASSPPSGSAWPNEQFF. In DNA, the CDR3 is TGTGCCAGCAGTCCCCCAAGCGGGAGCGCCTGGCCCAATGAGCAGTTCTTC.

The chain couples TRBV7-9 to TRBJ2-7; tentatively, D is TRBD2 (5 bases). Germline assignment: CDR1 SEHNR and CDR2 FQNEAQ (reference sequence). This CDR3 contains 13 residues. The V end lost 5 bases, the J end lost 6 bases, and 14 bases lay between the germline ends. The DNA of the CDR3 is TGTGCCAGCAGCACCAGCGGTCTTAGCGAGCAGTACTTC. The encoded protein is CASSTSGLSEQYF.

This clone was counted once. Because the CDR3's place on the DNA is in doubt, the DNA is left out and the CDR3 is given as listed by TCRdb. The rearrangement links TRBV2 to TRBJ1-2. Germline CDR1 SNHLY, CDR2 FYNNEI. The CDR3 spans 14 residues, counting both ends. The CDR3: CASSEAVGGGNKHF.

V gene TRBV7-8 combines with J gene TRBJ2-1; 11 nucleotides line up with TRBD2. CDR1 and CDR2 from the germline V gene are SGHVS and FQNEAQ. V lost 2 bases, J lost 5 bases, and 11 bases stayed unmatched. This CDR3 is built from 18 residues. The CDR3 reads CASSLLTSGIKRNNEQFF. The CDR3 DNA sequence: TGTGCCAGCAGCTTATTGACTAGCGGGATAAAAAGGAACAATGAGCAGTTCTTC. The whole variable domain, filled in from reference TRBV7-8 and TRBJ2-1, reads GAGVSQSPRYKVAKRGQDVALRCDPISGHVSLFWYQQALGQGPEFLTYFQNEAQLDKSGLPSDRFFAERPEGSVSTLKIQRTQQEDSAVYLCASSLLTSGIKRNNEQFFGPGTRLTVL.